The 2 T cell receptor beta chains presented below share a single source sample, sequenced in a study of blood T cell repertoires in COVID-19. Sequenced by immunoSEQ multiplex PCR; TCRdb stores in-frame clones only, minus some. The table has more than 200,000 clones, 84% seen once. The source material was PBMCs or T cells enriched from blood (not recorded which). The receptors here all came from a man aged 60 to 75 who had recovered from COVID-19.

This clone was counted a few times. The chain employs TRBV7-8 and TRBJ1-3; D remains ambiguous. The V end was cut by 2 bases, the J end by 0 bases, with 8 bases between. CDR3 length equals 15 residues. Per germline, CDR1 SGHVS and CDR2 FQNEAQ. CDR3 coding DNA: TGTGCCAGCAGCTTACTCAAGAGCTCTGGAAACACCATATATTTT. It specifies CASSLLKSSGNTIYF.

This clone is a singleton in its sample. V and J are TRBV7-8 and TRBJ2-7; weak D call: TRBD1 (6 bases). The CDR3 runs 14 residues. Trimming shortened V by 3 bases and J by 2 bases, and 11 bases separated the two germline ends. CDR1 is SGHVS and CDR2 is FQNEAQ in the germline V gene. This chain's CDR3 is CASSFSRGPYEQYF. In DNA, the CDR3 is TGTGCCAGCAGCTTCTCCAGGGGACCCTACGAGCAGTACTTC.